This T cell receptor beta chain was identified in a study of shared T cell receptors in the human thymus. Assay used: immunoSEQ multiplex PCR; TCRdb lists only in-frame clones, some missing. The sample records 700,000 or so clones, 80% to 90% being singletons. This CDR3 region has 15 residues. V lost 2 bases, J lost 4 bases, and 8 bases stayed unmatched. Germline lookup yields CDR1 SGHKS and CDR2 YYEKEE (reference sequence). These same records also appear under a second study, on human thymus T cells. From that study: Healthy Finnish infants undergoing corrective surgery for congenital heart defects were the donors. Thymic and blood repertoires appeared to show biased V and J gene usage.

V is TRBV5-5 and J is TRBJ2-7, with 8 bases lining up with TRBD1. Sequencing used thymocytes. This clonotype originated in a girl under three years old with a congenital heart defect. CDR3 nucleotides: TGTGCCAGCAGCTTCCCCGGACAGGGTGTTTACGAGCAGTACTTC. Protein product: CASSFPGQGVYEQYF.